The clone carrying this T cell receptor (beta chain) was seen a few times. Its cognate antigen is unknown. PCR was performed using 60 Vbeta and 13 Jbeta primers. Data came from immunoSEQ multiplex PCR; TCRdb stores just in-frame clones and leaves some out. The sample lists 150,000 to 200,000 clones, about three quarters seen once, with around 3% in the top ten. These data originate in a study of cytomegalovirus exposure and HLA in healthy donors. General study findings and limits: With DRB1 most and HLA-C fewest, TCR association rates differed between HLA loci in a later analysis.

Germline assignment: CDR1 SGHRS and CDR2 YFSETQ. This CDR3 region has 15 residues. The V gene lost 2 bases and the J gene lost 1 base, with 12 bases spanning the gap. V gene TRBV5-1 combines with J gene TRBJ1-1, with D maybe TRBD1 (5 bases). The origin of this receptor is a middle-aged woman in good health and CMV-seropositive. Material for sequencing was PBMCs. The CDR3 coding sequence is TGCGCCAGCAGCTTAACCAGGGCAGGGAACACTGAAGCTTTCTTT. This codes for CASSLTRAGNTEAFF.